The next 25 T cell receptor beta chains were all read from a single sample in a study of neurological immune-mediated disorders. Each CDR3 protein gets one entry after TCRdb re-called the 5' RACE reads with MiXCR. The sample holds about 50,000 distinct CDR3 sequences, roughly 17% seen once. Sequences were obtained from PBMCs. The receptors here all came from a man in his sixties in good health.

This clonotype has at least ten counts. The chain uses TRBV3-1 and TRBJ2-3; D not resolved. The CDR3 runs to 15 residues. Germline lookup yields CDR1 LGHDT and CDR2 YNNKEL (reference sequence). Trimming took off 1 base at V and 2 bases at J, with 10 bases between the two ends. The CDR3 reads CASSQGGSATDTQYF. CDR3 DNA: TGTGCCAGCAGCCAAGGGGGATCGGCCACAGATACGCAGTATTTT.

This clonotype was seen only a few times. This chain connects TRBV6-6 to TRBJ2-7; no reliable D call. Germline CDR1 reads MNHNY; CDR2 reads SVGAGI (reference sequence). Between the trimmed V and J ends, which lost 5 bases and 6 bases, there was a span of 11 bases. The CDR3 sequence is 12 residues long. CDR3 nucleotide sequence: TGTGCCAGCAGTACCCCCGGGTTCGAGCAGTACTTC. Translating gives CASSTPGFEQYF.

The sample holds a few counts of this clonotype. This chain joins TRBV7-9 and TRBJ1-1; D unclear. V was trimmed by 5 bases and J by 3 bases, leaving 16 bases between them. Per germline, CDR1 SEHNR and CDR2 FQNEAQ (reference sequence). CDR3 size: 15 residues. The CDR3 reads CASSPPLAEDTEAFF. The CDR3 DNA reads TGTGCCAGCAGCCCACCCCTTGCGGAGGACACTGAAGCTTTCTTT.

This clonotype was found many times. V gene TRBV28 combines with J gene TRBJ2-1; 7 bases map to TRBD1. This CDR3 spans 14 amino acids. With 7 bases clipped from V and 7 bases from J, the junction kept 10 bases outside the gene matches. Germline CDR1 reads MDHEN; CDR2 reads SYDVKM. CDR3 in DNA: TGTGCCAGCACCACAAGACAGGGCGCGAATGAGCAGTTCTTC. It specifies CASTTRQGANEQFF.

The chain joins TRBV19 to TRBJ2-1, with TRBD1 matching 7 bases. The germline gives CDR1 LNHDA, CDR2 SQIVND (reference sequence). The CDR3 has 16 amino acids. The V segment lost 5 bases and the J segment 0 bases; nucleotides outside the gene matches: 7. The CDR3 is CASSFRDSGSYNEQFF. CDR3 coding DNA: TGTGCCAGTAGTTTTCGGGACAGCGGCTCCTACAATGAGCAGTTCTTC. The whole variable domain, remainder taken from reference TRBV19 and TRBJ2-1, is DGGITQSPKYLFRKEGQNVTLSCEQNLNHDAMYWYRQDPGQGLRLIYYSQIVNDFQKGDIAEGYSVSREKKESFPLTVTSAQKNPTAFYLCASSFRDSGSYNEQFFGPGTRLTVL.

This clonotype showed up many times. The chain combines TRBV3-1 with TRBJ2-7; tentatively, D is TRBD2 (6 bases). CDR1 is LGHDT, CDR2 YNNKEL, per germline (reference sequence). The V end lost 7 bases, the J end lost 2 bases, and 21 bases lay between the germline ends. The CDR3 has 16 amino acids. The CDR3 reads CASTHSRGGIAYEQYF. The CDR3 coding sequence is TGTGCCAGCACCCATTCGAGGGGAGGTATTGCCTACGAGCAGTACTTC.

This clonotype was observed at least ten times. The rearrangement uses TRBV20-1 and TRBJ2-1, with D maybe TRBD1 (5 bases). In germline, CDR1 is DFQATT, CDR2 SNEGSKA (reference sequence). With 2 bases removed from V and 1 base from J, the gap between germline ends came to 12 bases. The CDR3 is made up of 15 amino acids. The DNA for the CDR3 is TGCAGTGCTAGACCACAGGTCGGATCCTACAATGAGCAGTTCTTC. The encoded protein is CSARPQVGSYNEQFF.

There are many counts of this clonotype. The gene calls are TRBV12-3 or TRBV12-4 and TRBJ2-7; 12 bases fit TRBD2. V dropped 6 bases and J dropped 7; count of bases not matched to a gene: 10. The CDR3 length is 15 residues. The CDR3 bases are TGTGCCAGCAGCTTGACTAGCGGGAGTGGGCCGGAGCAGTACTTC. Translation: CASSLTSGSGPEQYF.

This clonotype was seen many times. The chain joins TRBV15 to TRBJ2-7; possibly TRBD1 for D (6 bases). CDR3 length: 13 amino acids. Trimming cost V 4 bases and J 3 bases, with 10 bases left between them. CDR1 is LNHNV and CDR2 is YYDKDF in the germline V gene (reference sequence). DNA for the CDR3: TGTGCCACCAGCATACAGACAGGCTACGAGCAGTACTTC. Translation: CATSIQTGYEQYF.

Many counts were recorded for this clonotype. The chain's CDR3 is CSVAQRLAGVPGELFF. The CDR3 DNA follows: TGCAGCGTCGCACAGAGACTAGCCGGGGTCCCCGGGGAGCTGTTTTTT. The V and J genes are TRBV29-1 and TRBJ2-2; 7 nucleotides line up with TRBD2. The CDR3 is 16 residues long. Germline values: CDR1 SQVTM, CDR2 ANQGSEA. Unmatched junction bases numbered 16, after V lost 6 bases and J lost 6 bases.

The table lists this clonotype with many counts. The chain joins TRBV20-1 to TRBJ2-7, with 7 positions matching TRBD1. Germline CDR1 reads DFQATT; CDR2 reads SNEGSKA (reference sequence). Germline trimming cut 5 bases from V and 2 bases from J; bases unmatched to any gene: 3. The CDR3 is 12 residues long. CDR3: CSALTGTYEQYF. CDR3 in DNA: TGCAGTGCTCTGACAGGGACCTACGAGCAGTACTTC.

This clonotype occurred many times. This chain links TRBV5-1 with TRBJ2-3, with TRBD1 matching over 7 bases. Trimming at V came to 5 bases and at J to 2 bases, leaving 5 bases not matched to a gene. In germline, CDR1 is SGHRS, CDR2 YFSETQ. The CDR3 loop spans 14 amino acids. CDR3 in amino acids: CASSEGQNTDTQYF. The CDR3 bases are TGCGCCAGCAGTGAGGGACAGAACACAGATACGCAGTATTTT. Together with reference TRBV5-1 and TRBJ2-3, the CDR3 gives the full variable domain: KAGVTQTPRYLIKTRGQQVTLSCSPISGHRSVSWYQQTPGQGLQFLFEYFSETQRNKGNFPGRFSGRQFSNSRSEMNVSTLELGDSALYLCASSEGQNTDTQYFGPGTRLTVL.

This clonotype has ten or more counts. The rearrangement uses TRBV12-3 or TRBV12-4 and TRBJ1-2; D unclear. Deletions cut 3 bases from V and 8 bases from J, with 7 bases between. The CDR3 has 11 amino acids. Here the CDR3 reads CASSFLGGYTF. CDR3 in DNA: TGTGCCAGCAGTTTTCTGGGGGGCTACACCTTC.

This clonotype was seen at least ten times. V gene TRBV5-6 combines with J gene TRBJ2-4, with D hard to call. Germline CDR1 is SGHDT and CDR2 is YYEEEE. V was pared by 1 base and J by 5 bases, with 10 bases between. The CDR3 spans 14 residues. The CDR3 DNA is TGTGCCAGCAGCTTGAGAGGAGTCGAAAACATTCAGTACTTC. It codes for CASSLRGVENIQYF.

The V gene is TRBV3-1, the J gene TRBJ2-3; no reliable D call. V was trimmed by 8 bases and J by 1 base, leaving 16 bases between them. Germline assignment: CDR1 LGHDT and CDR2 YNNKEL (reference sequence). This CDR3 contains 15 residues. CDR3 in DNA: TGTGCCAGCCAAGATGTAGCAGGAGGCACAGATACGCAGTATTTT. This codes for CASQDVAGGTDTQYF.

The chain employs TRBV4-1 and TRBJ2-1; TRBD2 matches 11 bases. Germline V gene data show CDR1 as MGHRA and CDR2 as YSYEKL. This CDR3 is built from 16 residues. The CDR3 here is CDSRRPTSGGQNEQFF. The CDR3 DNA reads as TGCGACAGTCGGCGGCCAACTAGCGGGGGACAGAATGAGCAGTTCTTC.

The chain combines TRBV30 with TRBJ2-7; 7 nucleotides align to TRBD1. V shed 2 bases and J 2 bases; nucleotides not matched to a gene: 6. The CDR3 spans 14 residues. Germline V gene sequence: CDR1 GTSNPN, CDR2 SVGIG (reference sequence). Written as DNA, the CDR3 is TGTGCCTGGAGTAAACAGGGGACACCCTACGAGCAGTACTTC. Encoded protein: CAWSKQGTPYEQYF.

This clonotype was counted at least ten times. The chain has TRBV10-3 and TRBJ1-2; TRBD1 aligns across 9 bases. Germline-derived CDR1 and CDR2 are ENHRY and SYGVKD. V lost 6 bases and J lost 4; bases outside the gene matches: 6. The CDR3 covers 14 residues. The chain's CDR3 is CAIRGTGSLYGYTF. The DNA of the CDR3 is TGTGCCATCAGGGGGACAGGGAGTCTCTATGGCTACACCTTC.

This clonotype was observed many times. The chain couples TRBV29-1 to TRBJ2-7; 9 bases map to TRBD2. Unmatched junction bases numbered 4, after V lost 6 bases and J lost 1 base. Germline values: CDR1 SQVTM, CDR2 ANQGSEA. The CDR3 is 13 residues long. CDR3 coding DNA: TGCAGCGTAAAGACTAGCGGATCCTACGAGCAGTACTTC. It encodes CSVKTSGSYEQYF.

Ten or more counts support this clonotype. The chain joins TRBV20-1 to TRBJ1-6, with no clear D. Germline CDR1 and CDR2: DFQATT and SNEGSKA (reference sequence). This CDR3 has 16 residues. Trimming shortened V by 0 bases and J by 7 bases, and 16 bases separated the two germline ends. The CDR3 protein is CSARESGRSPNSPLHF. The CDR3 DNA follows: TGCAGTGCTAGAGAGTCAGGCCGGTCCCCGAATTCACCCCTCCACTTT.

This clonotype was counted ten times or more. The V and J genes are TRBV7-2 and TRBJ2-7; 7 nucleotides match TRBD2. Per germline, CDR1 SGHTA and CDR2 FQGNSA. V gave up 5 bases and J gave up 4 bases; unmatched junction bases: 14. The CDR3 has 16 amino acids. The CDR3 loop is CASSPTLPAGMYEQYF. The CDR3 region has the DNA TGTGCCAGCAGCCCGACCTTACCAGCGGGGATGTACGAGCAGTACTTC.

V and J are TRBV7-2 and TRBJ1-1, with D hard to call. The germline V gene encodes CDR1 SGHTA and CDR2 FQGNSA. The germline V and J ends were trimmed by 0 bases and 4 bases, with 6 bases remaining between them. The CDR3 is made up of 13 amino acids. This CDR3 is CASSLAGPTEAFF. The CDR3 region has the DNA TGTGCCAGCAGCTTAGCTGGCCCCACTGAAGCTTTCTTT.

This clonotype came up many times. CDR3: CASRRQGDLETQYF. The CDR3 DNA sequence: TGTGCCAGCAGGAGGCAGGGGGACCTCGAGACCCAGTACTTC. The V call is TRBV12-3 or TRBV12-4, the J call TRBJ2-5, with 7 nucleotides matching TRBD1. This CDR3 contains 14 residues. With 6 bases clipped from V and 5 bases from J, the junction kept 9 bases outside the gene matches.

Concerning this clonotype: An end of the junction does not agree with germline; a read error may underlie this. The chain is built from TRBV10-3 and TRBJ1-1; TRBD1 matches 8 bases. The CDR3 length is 14 residues. Per the germline V gene, CDR1 is ENHRY and CDR2 is SYGVKD. In nucleotides, the CDR3 is TGTGCCATCAGGACAGGGGTCATGAACACTGACGCTTTCTTT. Its protein is CAIRTGVMNTDAFF.

The chain recombines TRBV9 with TRBJ2-1; D call uncertain. Trimming cost V 1 base and J 7 bases, with 6 bases left between them. The CDR3 contains 12 residues. Germline V lookup: CDR1 SGDLS, CDR2 YYNGEE. The CDR3 spells CASSVSINEQFF. The CDR3 bases are TGTGCCAGCAGCGTAAGCATAAATGAGCAGTTCTTC.